The following is a T cell receptor beta chain sequence with its context. Its cognate antigen is unknown. CDR1 and CDR2 from the germline V gene are MDHEN and SYDVKM. The V end lost 5 bases, the J end lost 0 bases, and 15 bases lay between the germline ends. There are 16 residues in the CDR3. The PCR made use of 60 Vbeta and 13 Jbeta primers. The table came from immunoSEQ multiplex PCR; TCRdb's copy has only in-frame clones and leaves some out. The data show around 150,000 clones, with around 90% seen just once and 0.45% to 0.6% held by the top ten. This entry comes from a study of cytomegalovirus exposure and HLA in healthy donors. About the research overall: The study's early data release held some 85 million unique TCRs from HLA-typed donors. Among approximately 390 genotyped donors, about 83% fell in the Caucasian-associated ancestry cluster.

Broader study findings: Per published reports, the classifier diagnosed cytomegalovirus status with high specificity and sensitivity. The presence/absence work took it that sequencing depth was about the same across donors.

The chain has TRBV28 and TRBJ2-3, with TRBD2 as a possible D gene (6 bases). This sequence was found in a woman between 40 and 55 years old in good health and CMV-seronegative. Sequencing was performed on PBMCs. This CDR3 reads CASSDIAEKSTDTQYF. DNA for the CDR3: TGTGCCAGCAGTGACATAGCGGAAAAAAGCACAGATACGCAGTATTTT.